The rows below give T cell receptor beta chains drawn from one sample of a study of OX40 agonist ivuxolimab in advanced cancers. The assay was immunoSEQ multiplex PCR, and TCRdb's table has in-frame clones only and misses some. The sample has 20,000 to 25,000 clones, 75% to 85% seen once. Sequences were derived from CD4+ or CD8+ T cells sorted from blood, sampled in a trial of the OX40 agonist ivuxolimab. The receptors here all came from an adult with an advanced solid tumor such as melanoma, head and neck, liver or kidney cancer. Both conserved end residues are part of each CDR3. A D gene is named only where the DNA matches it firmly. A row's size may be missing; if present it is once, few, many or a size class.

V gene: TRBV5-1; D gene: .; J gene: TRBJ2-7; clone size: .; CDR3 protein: CASSSRDLAAYEQYF; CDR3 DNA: TGCGCCAGCAGCTCCCGGGACCTTGCAGCCTACGAGCAGTACTTC
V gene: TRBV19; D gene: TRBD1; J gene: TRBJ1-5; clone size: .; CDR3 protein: CASSIEGQGIAPQHF; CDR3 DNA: TGTGCCAGTAGTATTGAAGGACAGGGCATTGCGCCCCAGCATTTT
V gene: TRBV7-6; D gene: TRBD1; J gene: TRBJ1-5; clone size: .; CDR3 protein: CASSFGTGQNQPQHF; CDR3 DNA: TGTGCCAGCAGCTTTGGGACAGGACAAAATCAGCCCCAGCATTTT
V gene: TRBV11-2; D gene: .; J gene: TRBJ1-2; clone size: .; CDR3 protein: CASSLRGSGRGGYTF; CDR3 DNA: TGTGCCAGCAGCTTAAGGGGCAGCGGACGTGGCGGCTACACCTTC
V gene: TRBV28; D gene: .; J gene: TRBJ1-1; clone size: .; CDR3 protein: CASSFEGYPEAFF; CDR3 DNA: TGTGCCAGCAGTTTTGAGGGGTACCCTGAAGCTTTCTTT
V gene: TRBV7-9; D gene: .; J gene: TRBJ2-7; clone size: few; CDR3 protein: CASSLVGAYEQYF; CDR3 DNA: TGTGCCAGCAGCTTGGTAGGAGCCTACGAGCAGTACTTC
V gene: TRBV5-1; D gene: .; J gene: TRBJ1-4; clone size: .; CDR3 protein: CASSLERGNEKLFF; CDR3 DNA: TGCGCCAGCAGCTTGGAGCGGGGTAATGAAAAACTGTTTTTT
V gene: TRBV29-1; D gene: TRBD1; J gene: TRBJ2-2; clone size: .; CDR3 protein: CSVWTGANTGELFF; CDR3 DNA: TGCAGCGTGTGGACAGGGGCTAACACCGGGGAGCTGTTTTTT
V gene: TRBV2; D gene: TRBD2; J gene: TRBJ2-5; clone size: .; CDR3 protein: CASGTSGQETQYF; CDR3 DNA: TGTGCCAGCGGGACTAGCGGTCAAGAAACCCAGTACTTC
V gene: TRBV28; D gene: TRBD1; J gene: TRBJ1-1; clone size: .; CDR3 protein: CASRSTGGITEAFF; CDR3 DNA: TGTGCCAGCAGGAGTACAGGGGGTATCACTGAAGCTTTCTTT
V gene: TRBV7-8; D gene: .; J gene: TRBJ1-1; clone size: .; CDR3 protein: CASSANVPDGEAFF; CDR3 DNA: TGTGCCAGCAGCGCTAATGTCCCAGATGGGGAAGCTTTCTTT
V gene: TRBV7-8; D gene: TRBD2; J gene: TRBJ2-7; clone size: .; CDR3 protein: CASSKGRERTSGSLNEQYF; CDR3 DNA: TGTGCCAGCAGCAAAGGGAGGGAGAGGACTAGCGGGAGTTTAAACGAGCAGTACTTC
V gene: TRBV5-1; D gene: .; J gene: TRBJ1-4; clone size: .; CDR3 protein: CASSATGVNEKLFF; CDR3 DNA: TGCGCCAGCAGTGCTACAGGAGTTAATGAAAAACTGTTTTTT
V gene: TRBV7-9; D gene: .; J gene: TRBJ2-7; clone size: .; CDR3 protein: CASSLGRYPYEQYF; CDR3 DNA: TGTGCCAGCAGCTTAGGCCGATATCCCTACGAGCAGTACTTC
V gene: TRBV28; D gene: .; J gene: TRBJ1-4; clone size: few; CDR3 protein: CASSSPTVNEKLFF; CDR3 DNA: TGTGCCAGCAGTTCTCCGACGGTTAATGAAAAACTGTTTTTT
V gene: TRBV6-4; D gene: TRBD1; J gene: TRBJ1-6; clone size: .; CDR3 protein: CASSGTENSPLHF; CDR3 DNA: TGTGCCAGCAGCGGGACAGAGAATTCACCCCTCCACTTT
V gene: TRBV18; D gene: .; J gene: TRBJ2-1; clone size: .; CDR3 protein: CASSPGSEGVRSYNEQFF; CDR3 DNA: TGTGCCAGCTCACCAGGCTCTGAGGGAGTCCGCTCCTACAATGAGCAGTTCTTC
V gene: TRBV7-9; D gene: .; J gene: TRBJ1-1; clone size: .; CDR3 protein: CASSPSGVGGETEAFF; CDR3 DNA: TGTGCCAGCAGCCCTTCTGGGGTGGGGGGGGAGACTGAAGCTTTCTTT
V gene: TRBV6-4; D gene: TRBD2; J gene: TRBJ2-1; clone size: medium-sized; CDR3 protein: CASSLRAGDYGEQFF; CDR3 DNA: TGTGCCAGCAGTCTCCGAGCGGGAGATTATGGTGAGCAGTTCTTC
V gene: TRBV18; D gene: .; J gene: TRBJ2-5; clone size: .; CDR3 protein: CASSPRRGQETQYF; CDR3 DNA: TGTGCCAGCTCACCAAGGAGGGGGCAAGAGACCCAGTACTTC
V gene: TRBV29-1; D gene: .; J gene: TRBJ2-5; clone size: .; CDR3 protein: CSVRPDGGRETQYF; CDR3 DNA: TGCAGCGTACGCCCCGATGGAGGGCGAGAGACCCAGTACTTC
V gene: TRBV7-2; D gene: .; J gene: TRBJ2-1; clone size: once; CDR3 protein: CASGISGPYNEQFF; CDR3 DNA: TGTGCCAGCGGCATAAGCGGACCCTACAATGAGCAGTTCTTC
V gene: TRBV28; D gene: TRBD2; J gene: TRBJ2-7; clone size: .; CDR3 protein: CASSLSLAGLYEQYF; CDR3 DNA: TGTGCCAGCAGTCTGAGCCTAGCGGGACTATACGAGCAGTACTTC
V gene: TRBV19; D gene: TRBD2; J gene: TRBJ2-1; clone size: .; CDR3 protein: CASSIGAGGPERFF; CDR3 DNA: TGTGCCAGTAGTATTGGGGCGGGGGGGCCTGAGCGGTTCTTC
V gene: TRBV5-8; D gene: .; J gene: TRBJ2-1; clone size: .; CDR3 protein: CASSLMVYEQFF; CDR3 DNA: TGTGCCAGCAGCTTAATGGTCTATGAGCAGTTCTTC
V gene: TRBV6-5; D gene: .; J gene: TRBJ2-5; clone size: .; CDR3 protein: CASSRRDVRETQYF; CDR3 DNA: TGTGCCAGCAGCCGACGGGACGTGAGAGAGACCCAGTACTTC
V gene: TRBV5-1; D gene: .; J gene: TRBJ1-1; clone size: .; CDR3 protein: CASSSLYRTANTEAFF; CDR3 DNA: TGCGCCAGCAGCTCCCTTTATAGGACAGCGAACACTGAAGCTTTCTTT
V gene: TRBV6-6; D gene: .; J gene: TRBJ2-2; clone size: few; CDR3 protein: CASLTPDTGELFF; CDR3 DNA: TGTGCCAGCCTCACTCCGGACACCGGGGAGCTGTTTTTT
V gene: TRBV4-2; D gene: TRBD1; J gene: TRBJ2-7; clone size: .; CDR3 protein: CASSRRQGEDEQYF; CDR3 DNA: TGTGCCAGCAGCCGAAGACAGGGGGAGGACGAGCAGTACTTC
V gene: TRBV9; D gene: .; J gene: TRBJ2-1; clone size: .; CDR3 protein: CASSSRRDEQFF; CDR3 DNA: TGTGCCAGCAGCTCAAGACGGGATGAGCAGTTCTTC
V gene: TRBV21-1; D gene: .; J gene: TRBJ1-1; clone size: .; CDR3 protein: CASNPDRVGTEAFF; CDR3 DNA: TGTGCCAGCAATCCTGACAGGGTAGGCACTGAAGCTTTCTTT
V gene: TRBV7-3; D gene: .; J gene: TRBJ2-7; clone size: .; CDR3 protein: CASSLLAAMVYEQYF; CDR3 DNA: TGTGCCAGCAGCTTACTTGCAGCTATGGTCTACGAGCAGTACTTC
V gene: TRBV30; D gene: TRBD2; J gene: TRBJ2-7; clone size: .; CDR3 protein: CAWSVFMEPGGLASSYEQYF; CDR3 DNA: TGTGCCTGGAGCGTTTTTATGGAGCCGGGGGGACTAGCGTCTTCCTACGAGCAGTACTTC
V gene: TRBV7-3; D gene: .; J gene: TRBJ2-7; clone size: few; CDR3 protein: CAIPGGITYEQYF; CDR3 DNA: TGTGCCATCCCAGGAGGTATCACCTACGAGCAGTACTTC
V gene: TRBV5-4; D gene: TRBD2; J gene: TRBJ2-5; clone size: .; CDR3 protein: CASSLAGTQETQYF; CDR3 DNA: TGTGCCAGCAGTTTAGCGGGGACTCAAGAGACCCAGTACTTC
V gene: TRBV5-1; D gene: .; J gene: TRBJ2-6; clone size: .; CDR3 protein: CASSLAPGGPTSGANVLTF; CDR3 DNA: TGCGCCAGCAGCTTGGCGCCGGGGGGCCCAACCTCTGGGGCCAACGTCCTGACTTTC
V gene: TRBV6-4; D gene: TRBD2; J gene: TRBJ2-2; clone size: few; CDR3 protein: CASMCQREVINTGELFF; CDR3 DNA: TGTGCCAGCATGTGCCAGCGGGAGGTTATTAACACCGGGGAGCTGTTTTTT
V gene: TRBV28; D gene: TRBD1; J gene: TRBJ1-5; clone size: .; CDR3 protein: CASTGTDLSQPQHF; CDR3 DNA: TGTGCCAGCACCGGGACAGACCTAAGTCAGCCCCAGCATTTT
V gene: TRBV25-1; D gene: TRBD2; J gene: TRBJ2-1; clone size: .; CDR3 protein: CASSGSGSHNEQFF; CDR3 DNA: TGTGCCAGCAGTGGTAGCGGGAGCCACAATGAGCAGTTCTTC
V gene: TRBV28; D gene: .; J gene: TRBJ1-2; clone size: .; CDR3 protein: CASRAGAANYGYTF; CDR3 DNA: TGTGCCAGCAGGGCGGGAGCCGCTAACTATGGCTACACCTTC
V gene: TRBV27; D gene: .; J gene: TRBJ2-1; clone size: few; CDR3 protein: CASSLSGNNEQFF; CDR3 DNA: TGTGCCAGCAGCCTTAGCGGTAACAATGAGCAGTTCTTC
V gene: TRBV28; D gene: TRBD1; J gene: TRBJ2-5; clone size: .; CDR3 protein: CASSTKTGGETQYF; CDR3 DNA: TGTGCCAGCAGTACGAAAACAGGGGGAGAGACCCAGTACTTC
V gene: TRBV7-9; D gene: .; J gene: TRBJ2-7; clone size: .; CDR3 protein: CASSPVELLSYEQYF; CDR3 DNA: TGTGCCAGCAGCCCGGTGGAGCTCCTCTCCTACGAGCAGTACTTC
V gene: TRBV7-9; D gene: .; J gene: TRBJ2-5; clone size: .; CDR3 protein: CASSLGAASAETQYF; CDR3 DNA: TGTGCCAGCAGCTTAGGGGCGGCTAGCGCCGAGACCCAGTACTTC
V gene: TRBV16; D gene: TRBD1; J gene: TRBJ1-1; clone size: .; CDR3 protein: CASSQSGTAVAFF; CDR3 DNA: TGTGCCAGCAGCCAATCAGGGACAGCGGTAGCTTTCTTT
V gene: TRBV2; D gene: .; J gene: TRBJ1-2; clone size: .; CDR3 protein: CASSEAGAGGYTF; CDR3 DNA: TGTGCCAGCAGCGAGGCAGGGGCAGGTGGCTACACCTTC
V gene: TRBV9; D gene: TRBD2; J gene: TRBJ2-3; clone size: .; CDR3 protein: CASSYLRASGEDTQYF; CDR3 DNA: TGTGCCAGCAGCTACCTCCGGGCTAGCGGAGAAGATACGCAGTATTTT
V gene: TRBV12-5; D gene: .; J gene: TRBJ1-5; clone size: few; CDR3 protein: CASGLSGPNQPQHF; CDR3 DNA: TGTGCTAGTGGTCTATCCGGACCCAATCAGCCCCAGCATTTT
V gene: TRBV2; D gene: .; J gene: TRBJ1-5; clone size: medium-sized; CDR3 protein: CASDSGLSNQPQHF; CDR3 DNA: TGTGCCAGCGACTCGGGACTAAGCAATCAGCCCCAGCATTTT
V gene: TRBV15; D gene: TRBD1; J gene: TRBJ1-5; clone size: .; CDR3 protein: CATSRDSNTGVSNQPQHF; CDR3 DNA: TGTGCCACCAGCAGAGATTCAAACACAGGGGTCAGCAATCAGCCCCAGCATTTT
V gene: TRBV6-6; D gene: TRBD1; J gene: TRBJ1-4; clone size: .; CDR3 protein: CASSPPPGGKEKLFF; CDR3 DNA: TGTGCCAGCAGCCCTCCACCAGGGGGGAAGGAAAAACTGTTTTTT
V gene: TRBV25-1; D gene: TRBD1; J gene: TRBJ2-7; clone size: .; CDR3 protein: CASSVQGASYEQYF; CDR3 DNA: TGTGCCAGCAGTGTACAGGGGGCCTCCTACGAGCAGTACTTC
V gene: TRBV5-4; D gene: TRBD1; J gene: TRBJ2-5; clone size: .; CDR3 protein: CASSLGQGETQYF; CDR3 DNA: TGTGCCAGCAGCCTCGGACAGGGTGAGACCCAGTACTTC
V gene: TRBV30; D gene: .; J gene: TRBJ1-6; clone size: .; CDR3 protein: CAWTGNNSPLHF; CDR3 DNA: TGTGCCTGGACAGGGAATAATTCACCCCTCCACTTT
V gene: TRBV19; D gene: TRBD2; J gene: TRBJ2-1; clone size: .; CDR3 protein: CASSNHPLAASYNEQFF; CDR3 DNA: TGTGCCAGTAGCAACCATCCCCTAGCGGCCTCCTACAATGAGCAGTTCTTC
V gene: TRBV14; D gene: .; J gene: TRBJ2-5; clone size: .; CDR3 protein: CASSPFDETQYF; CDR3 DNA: TGTGCCAGCAGCCCGTTTGATGAGACCCAGTACTTC
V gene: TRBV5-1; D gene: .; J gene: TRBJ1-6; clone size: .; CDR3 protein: CASSLGQYNSPLHF; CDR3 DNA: TGCGCCAGCAGCTTGGGACAATATAATTCACCCCTCCACTTT
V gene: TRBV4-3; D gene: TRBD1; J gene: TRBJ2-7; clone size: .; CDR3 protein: CASSRQGASYEQYF; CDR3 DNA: TGCGCCAGCAGCCGACAGGGGGCTTCCTACGAGCAGTACTTC
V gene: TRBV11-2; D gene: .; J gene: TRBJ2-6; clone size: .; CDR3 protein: CASSSINSGANVLTF; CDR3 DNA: TGTGCCAGCAGCTCTATAAATTCTGGGGCCAACGTCCTGACTTTC